This T cell receptor (beta chain) comes out of a study of blood T cell repertoires in COVID-19. At the level of the study: Researchers got acute and convalescent COVID-19 samples from the United States, Italy and Spain. The cDNA or gDNA used as material had been derived from T cells, B-cell-depleted T cells, or PBMCs.

CDR1 and CDR2 (germline): LGHDT, YNNKEL (reference sequence). The CDR3 consists of 15 residues. In the original workflow: Estimation of nucleated cell counts relied on the amplification of reference gene primers. Repertoires were generated with immunoSEQ multiplex PCR, while TCRdb's copy carries only in-frame clones and drops some. From that table come the V and J calls and clone size; the DNA was used to work out D and trimming. Among some 200,000 clones listed, roughly 86% were seen once. This clone was counted between two and nine times. The junction shows a germline mismatch at one end, possibly a read error.

V usage is TRBV3-1 (or the pseudogene TRBV3-2) and J usage is TRBJ2-5, with 7 bases lining up with TRBD2. The sequenced sample consisted of peripheral blood. This clonotype was obtained from a man in his sixties or seventies with acute or convalescent COVID-19. CDR3 nucleotide sequence: TGTGCCAGCACCCAACTAGCGACCACGGGAGAGACCCAGTACTTC. Translation: CASTQLATTGETQYF.